This T cell receptor beta chain was observed in a study of CD8 T cells in ankylosing spondylitis. Study-wide results and limits: Disease-associated clones were reportedly significantly overrepresented in matched ankylosing spondylitis synovial fluid.

From germline, CDR1 is SGHTA and CDR2 FQGTGA. V was cut by 5 bases and J by 5 bases, with 12 bases left in between. This CDR3 comprises 13 residues. Comment on this clonotype: The antigen is unknown.

Quantitative 5'-RACE with molecular barcodes was used to make the TCR beta libraries. TCRdb reprocessed the 5' RACE reads via MiXCR and lists one record per CDR3 protein. The table lists 200,000 to 300,000 distinct CDR3 sequences, about 30% of them singletons. This sequence joins TRBV7-3 and TRBJ2-5; D tentatively fits TRBD1 or TRBD2 (5 bases each). The clonotype comes from a male donor with ankylosing spondylitis or in good health (not recorded which). What was sequenced was blood, either unsorted or a sorted T cell fraction (not recorded which). The CDR3 sequence: CASSQGPGETQYF. CDR3 coding DNA: TGTGCCAGCAGCCAGGGCCCGGGGGAGACCCAGTACTTC.